This T cell receptor (beta chain) was sequenced during a study of T cells in Graves' hyperthyroidism and ophthalmopathy. Study-level points and caveats: The majority of expanded thyroid clonotypes above 0.001 also appeared in blood.

Patients with uncontrolled infections, other autoimmune diseases, pregnancy or lactation were excluded. This clonotype was seen ten or more times. The antigen is not known. TCR beta CDR3 sequences were amplified from RNA transcripts. First-round RT-PCR of the TCR CDR3 relied on the HTBI primer set. TCRdb ran MiXCR on the multiplex PCR reads and lists one entry per CDR3 protein. The data contain about 570,000 distinct CDR3 sequences, approximately 44% of them singletons. Specimen: peripheral blood or thyroid tissue (not recorded which). This TCR was recovered from an adult woman with Graves' disease, either hyperthyroidism or ophthalmopathy (not recorded which).

CDR3 coding DNA: TGTGCCAGCAGCACCCTTTTCCAGGGAAGGGGGTATGGCTACACCTTC. Its protein product is CASSTLFQGRGYGYTF. This chain joins TRBV4-2 and TRBJ1-2; D perhaps matches TRBD1 (6 bases). The V end lost 5 bases, the J end lost 5 bases, and 21 bases lay between the germline ends. CDR1 and CDR2 (germline): LGHNA, YNFKEQ. The CDR3 contains 16 residues.